This TCR beta chain was obtained from a study of CD8 T cells in Susac syndrome. After extraction with the RNeasy kit, roughly 0.5 to 1 ug of the RNA was reverse transcribed using random hexamers. One entry per CDR3 protein, called by TCRdb with MiXCR from the immunoSEQ multiplex PCR reads. The sample contains 100,000 to 110,000 distinct CDR3 sequences, around 96% of which appear only once. The CDR3 sequence is 16 residues long. Germline V gives CDR1 SGHTA, CDR2 FQGTGA. The V and J ends lost 1 base and 4 bases, in that order; junction bases with no gene match: 8. This clonotype was observed once. The chain joins TRBV7-3 to TRBJ2-3; 7 bases align to TRBD2. Sequencing used CD8+ T cells from PBMCs. The receptor was isolated from a human donor with Susac syndrome. DNA for the CDR3: TGTGCCAGCAGCTTAATGGGGGGGACGATCGCAGATACGCAGTATTTT. It yields the protein CASSLMGGTIADTQYF.